This T cell receptor beta chain was found in a study of CD8+ T cells in alopecia areata. Germline CDR1 reads SGHTA; CDR2 reads FQGNSA. The CDR3 has 13 residues. Trimming removed 4 bases at V and 6 bases at J, with 12 bases between. Sequencing relied on a cDNA template that was reverse transcribed from extracted RNA. Measured with immunoSEQ multiplex PCR; TCRdb has only the in-frame clones, and not every one. Of around 130,000 clones listed, roughly three fifths were seen once; the top ten hold 4.5%. This clone was observed a few times. The TCR comes from a human donor with alopecia areata. This specimen consisted of CD4+ T cells sorted from blood, obtained at week 0. The V and J genes are TRBV7-2 and TRBJ1-2; D is possibly TRBD1 (6 bases). The CDR3 DNA reads TGTGCCAGCAGCTGGGGGCAAAGTGATGGCTACACCTTC. Its translation: CASSWGQSDGYTF.